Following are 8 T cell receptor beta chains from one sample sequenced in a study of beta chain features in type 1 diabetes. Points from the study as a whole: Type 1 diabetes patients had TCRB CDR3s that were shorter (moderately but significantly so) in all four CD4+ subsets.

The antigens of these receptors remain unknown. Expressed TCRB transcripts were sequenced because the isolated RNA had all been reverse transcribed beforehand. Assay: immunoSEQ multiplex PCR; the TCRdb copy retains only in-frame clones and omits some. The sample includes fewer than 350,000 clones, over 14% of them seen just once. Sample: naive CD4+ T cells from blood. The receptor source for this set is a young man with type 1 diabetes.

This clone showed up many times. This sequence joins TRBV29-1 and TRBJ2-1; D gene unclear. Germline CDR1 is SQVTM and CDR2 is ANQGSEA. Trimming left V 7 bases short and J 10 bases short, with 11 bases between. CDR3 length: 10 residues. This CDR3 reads CSGAVREQFF. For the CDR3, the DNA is TGCAGCGGCGCCGTCAGGGAGCAGTTCTTC.

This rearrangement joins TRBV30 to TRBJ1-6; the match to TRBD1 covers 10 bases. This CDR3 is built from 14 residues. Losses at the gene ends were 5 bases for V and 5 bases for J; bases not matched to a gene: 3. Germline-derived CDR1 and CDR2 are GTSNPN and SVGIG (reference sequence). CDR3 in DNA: TGTGCCTGGGGGGGACAGGGGCATAATTCACCCCTCCACTTT. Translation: CAWGGQGHNSPLHF.

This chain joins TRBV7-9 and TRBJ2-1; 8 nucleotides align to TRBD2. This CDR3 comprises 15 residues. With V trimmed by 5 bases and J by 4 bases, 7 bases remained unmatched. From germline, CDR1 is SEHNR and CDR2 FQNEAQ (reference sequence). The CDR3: CASSPPGGPYNEQFF. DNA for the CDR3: TGTGCCAGCAGCCCCCCGGGAGGGCCTTACAATGAGCAGTTCTTC.

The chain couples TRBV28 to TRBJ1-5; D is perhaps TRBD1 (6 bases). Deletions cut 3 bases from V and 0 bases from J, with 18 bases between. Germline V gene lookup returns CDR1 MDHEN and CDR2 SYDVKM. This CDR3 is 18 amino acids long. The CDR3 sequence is CASSFLVGAANSNQPQHF. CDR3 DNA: TGTGCCAGCAGTTTCTTGGTGGGGGCAGCAAATAGCAATCAGCCCCAGCATTTT. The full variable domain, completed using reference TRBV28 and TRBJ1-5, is DVKVTQSSRYLVKRTGEKVFLECVQDMDHENMFWYRQDPGLGLRLIYFSYDVKMKEKGDIPEGYSVSREKKERFSLILESASTNQTSMYLCASSFLVGAANSNQPQHFGDGTRLSIL.

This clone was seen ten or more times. CDR3 residues: CSAWPGEGSPLHF. The CDR3 region has the DNA TGCAGCGCATGGCCAGGGGAGGGATCACCCCTCCACTTT. The chain carries TRBV29-1 and TRBJ1-6, with D possibly being TRBD1 (6 bases). CDR3 size: 13 residues. Trimming stripped 7 bases from V and 10 bases from J, with 17 bases between. Germline V gene data show CDR1 as SQVTM and CDR2 as ANQGSEA.

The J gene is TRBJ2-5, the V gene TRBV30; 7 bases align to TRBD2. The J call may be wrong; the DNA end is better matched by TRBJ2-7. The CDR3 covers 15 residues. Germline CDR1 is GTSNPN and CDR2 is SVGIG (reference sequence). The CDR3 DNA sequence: TGTGCCTGGAGTGGGAAAGGAGGGACTACCTACGAGCAGTACTTC. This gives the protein CAWSGKGGTTYEQYF.

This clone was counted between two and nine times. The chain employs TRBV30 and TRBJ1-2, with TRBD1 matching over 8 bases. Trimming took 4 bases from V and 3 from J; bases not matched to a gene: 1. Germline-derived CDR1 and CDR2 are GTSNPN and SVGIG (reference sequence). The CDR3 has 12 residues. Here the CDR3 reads CAWNRGYYGYTF. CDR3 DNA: TGTGCCTGGAACAGGGGGTACTATGGCTACACCTTC.

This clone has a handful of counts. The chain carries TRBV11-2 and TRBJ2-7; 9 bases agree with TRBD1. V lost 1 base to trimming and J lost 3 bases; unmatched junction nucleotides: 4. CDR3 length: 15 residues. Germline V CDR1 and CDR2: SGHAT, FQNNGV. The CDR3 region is CASSLGGQGSYEQYF. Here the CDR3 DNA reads TGTGCCAGCAGCTTAGGGGGACAGGGAAGCTACGAGCAGTACTTC.